Shown below are 14 T cell receptor beta chains from a single sample sequenced in a study of blood T cell repertoires in COVID-19. TCRdb's table, derived via immunoSEQ multiplex PCR, lists solely in-frame clones and lacks some. The repertoire has roughly 230,000 clones, approximately 85% of them found once; the top ten carry around 0.97%. The sample taken for sequencing was peripheral blood. The receptors shown here come from a man aged 40-49 years with acute or convalescent COVID-19.

The V and J genes are TRBV7-9 and TRBJ2-7; 7 bases align to TRBD2. Germline V gives CDR1 SEHNR, CDR2 FQNEAQ (reference sequence). The CDR3 covers 14 residues. The junction had 7 bases not matched to a gene; V was cut back by 5 bases and J by 3 bases. CDR3 DNA sequence: TGTGCCAGCAGCGAAAGGGAGGGGAGCTACGAGCAGTACTTC. This translates into CASSEREGSYEQYF.

The chain joins TRBV4-1 to TRBJ1-2, with a tentative D call TRBD1 (5 bases). From germline, CDR1 is MGHRA and CDR2 YSYEKL. The CDR3 extends over 12 amino acids. V was trimmed by 5 bases and J by 8 bases, leaving 12 bases between them. The CDR3 DNA sequence: TGCGCCAGCAGCAGGGGCTTGGAAGGCTACACCTTC. The encoded protein is CASSRGLEGYTF.

The chain joins TRBV5-8 to TRBJ2-1; no reliable D call. The CDR3 is made up of 13 amino acids. V shed 2 bases and J shed 8 bases, with 11 bases lying between them. The germline V gene has CDR1 SGHTS and CDR2 YDEGEE. The CDR3 here is CASSFRTPDEQFF. CDR3 DNA sequence: TGTGCCAGCAGCTTCAGAACCCCTGATGAGCAGTTCTTC.

This chain uses TRBV7-2 with TRBJ2-6; TRBD1 is a possible D gene (5 bases). This CDR3 region has 16 residues. The germline V gene has CDR1 SGHTA and CDR2 FQGNSA. The germline V and J ends were trimmed by 2 bases and 0 bases, with 8 bases remaining between them. The CDR3 DNA sequence: TGTGCCAGCAGCTTACAGGGAACCTCTGGGGCCAACGTCCTGACTTTC. It specifies CASSLQGTSGANVLTF.

This chain uses TRBV6-4 with TRBJ1-2, with D unclear. Germline values: CDR1 MRHNA, CDR2 SNTAGT. The CDR3 runs 17 residues. Trimming took 5 bases from V and 4 from J, leaving 23 bases between them. Here the CDR3 DNA reads TGTGCCAGCAGTTTAACCCCCTTGTTGGTAGTTGCCTATGGCTACACCTTC. As protein: CASSLTPLLVVAYGYTF.

The chain links TRBV19 to TRBJ1-5; a weak D match, TRBD1 (5 bases). This CDR3 spans 16 amino acids. V was trimmed by 4 bases and J by 1 base, leaving 14 bases between them. The V gene's germline CDR1 is LNHDA and CDR2 SQIVND (reference sequence). CDR3 DNA: TGTGCCAGTAGTAAGGTCCTCGGGGGAAGCAATCAGCCCCAGCATTTT. Translated, it gives CASSKVLGGSNQPQHF.

Details on this clone: This CDR3 is also generated by other DNA sequences in the sample. This chain uses TRBV9 with TRBJ2-1; a possible D gene is TRBD2 (5 bases). The CDR3 has 15 amino acids. Germline V gene sequence: CDR1 SGDLS, CDR2 YYNGEE. Trimming pared 1 base from V and 0 bases from J, leaving 8 bases between. The CDR3 is CASSVSGSSYNEQFF. As DNA, the CDR3 is TGTGCCAGCAGCGTAAGTGGGAGCTCCTACAATGAGCAGTTCTTC.

The CDR3: CAISDRVGEQFF. The CDR3 coding sequence is TGTGCCATCAGTGACAGGGTAGGTGAGCAGTTCTTC. The chain links TRBV10-3 to TRBJ2-1, with a possible D match to TRBD1 (5 bases). This CDR3 is built from 12 residues. Looked up from germline, CDR1 is ENHRY and CDR2 is SYGVKD. Trimming pared 3 bases from V and 9 bases from J, leaving 9 bases between.

The chain recombines TRBV5-6 with TRBJ1-2; D is perhaps TRBD1 (5 bases). The CDR3 sequence is 14 residues long. The germline CDR1 and CDR2 sequences are SGHDT and YYEEEE. Deletions cut 0 bases from V and 4 bases from J, with 10 bases between. The CDR3 DNA is TGTGCCAGCAGCTTGGCCGACAGAGGCTATGGCTACACCTTC. This sequence encodes CASSLADRGYGYTF.

This chain joins TRBV9 and TRBJ1-2, with D possibly TRBD1 on 5 matching bases. Trimming pared 1 base from V and 2 bases from J, leaving 12 bases between. The CDR3 is 15 amino acids. Germline V gene sequence: CDR1 SGDLS, CDR2 YYNGEE. The CDR3: CASSVTPDTNYGYTF. In DNA, the CDR3 is TGTGCCAGCAGCGTAACCCCGGACACAAACTATGGCTACACCTTC. Using reference TRBV9 and TRBJ1-2 for the parts outside the CDR3, the full variable domain is DSGVTQTPKHLITATGQRVTLRCSPRSGDLSVYWYQQSLDQGLQFLIQYYNGEERAKGNILERFSAQQFPDLHSELNLSSLELGDSALYFCASSVTPDTNYGYTFGSGTRLTVV.

This rearrangement joins TRBV12-5 to TRBJ2-1; the D is unclear. CDR3 length: 12 residues. V was pared by 4 bases and J by 7 bases, with 8 bases between. Germline values: CDR1 LGHNT, CDR2 FRNRAP. The CDR3 DNA reads as TGTGCTAGTGGTTCCCCGGTGAATGAGCAGTTCTTC. Amino acids: CASGSPVNEQFF.

The CDR3 nucleotides read TGTGCCAGCAGCTTAGCGGGACAGATCAATTCACCCCTCCACTTT. Its translation: CASSLAGQINSPLHF. The J gene is TRBJ1-6, the V gene TRBV7-8, with 7 bases that match TRBD1. V lost 0 bases to trimming and J lost 7 bases; unmatched junction nucleotides: 3. CDR3 size: 15 residues. Germline V gene sequence: CDR1 SGHVS, CDR2 FQNEAQ.

The chain uses TRBV7-6 and TRBJ1-4, with D possibly TRBD1 on 6 matching bases. Per the germline V gene, CDR1 is SGHVS and CDR2 is FNYEAQ. Deletions cut 5 bases from V and 8 bases from J, with 18 bases between. This CDR3 has 15 amino acids. CDR3 amino acids: CASSALGGLGEKLFF. CDR3 coding DNA: TGTGCCAGCAGCGCCCTGGGGGGGCTGGGGGAAAAACTGTTTTTT.

This clone occurred once. The chain combines TRBV10-1 with TRBJ2-3; D is possibly TRBD1 (7 bases). CDR3 length: 15 residues. Germline V gene sequence: CDR1 WNHNN, CDR2 SYGVQD (reference sequence). Trimming stripped 3 bases from V and 5 bases from J, with 15 bases between. CDR3 loop: CASSDYRGGGDTQYF. Written as DNA, the CDR3 is TGCGCCAGCAGTGATTACAGGGGAGGTGGAGATACGCAGTATTTT.